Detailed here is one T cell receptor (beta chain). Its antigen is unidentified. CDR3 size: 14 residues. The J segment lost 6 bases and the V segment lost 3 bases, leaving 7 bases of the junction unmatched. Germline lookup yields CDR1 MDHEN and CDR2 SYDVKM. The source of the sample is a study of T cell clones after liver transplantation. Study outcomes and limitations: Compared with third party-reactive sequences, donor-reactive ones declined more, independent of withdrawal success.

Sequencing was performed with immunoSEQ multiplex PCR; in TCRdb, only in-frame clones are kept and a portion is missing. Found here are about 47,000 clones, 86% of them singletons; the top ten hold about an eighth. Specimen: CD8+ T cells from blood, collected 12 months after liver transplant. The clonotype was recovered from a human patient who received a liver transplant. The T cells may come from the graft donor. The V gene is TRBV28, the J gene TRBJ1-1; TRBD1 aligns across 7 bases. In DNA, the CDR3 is TGTGCCAGCAGTTTTAGGGGGCTGGTCGCTGAAGCTTTCTTT. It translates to CASSFRGLVAEAFF.